The clone carrying this T cell receptor (beta chain) was picked up many times. Its antigen is still unknown. The record originates from a study of post-analysis software for immune sequencing data. Whole-study findings and limits: Patients with multiple sclerosis recorded significantly lower normalized Chao1 diversity than controls, the study found. Five TRBV segments appeared more often in patients than in controls, and TRBV5-6, TRBV5-1 and TRBV20-1 were among these.

Every TCR beta cDNA library bore unique molecular identifiers. T cells, about 0.85 to 11 million of them, yielded roughly 470,000 cDNA molecules. One entry per CDR3 protein, called by TCRdb with MiXCR from the PCR reads. The table lists about 150,000 distinct CDR3 sequences, approximately 30% of them singletons. The V gene's germline CDR1 is SGHAT and CDR2 FQDESV (reference sequence). The CDR3 runs to 15 residues. V was clipped by 4 bases and J by 4 bases; unmatched bases: 4. This receptor was taken from a girl aged 5 to 17 with multiple sclerosis. The chain uses TRBV11-1 and TRBJ2-1; 10 nucleotides align to TRBD2. The sample was blood. CDR3 in amino acids: CASSYTSGAYNEQFF. The CDR3 DNA reads TGTGCCAGCAGCTACACTAGCGGGGCATACAATGAGCAGTTCTTC.